Included here is one TCR beta chain sequence, with context. Trimming took off 11 bases at V and 4 bases at J, with 15 bases between the two ends. The CDR3 has 13 amino acids. Germline CDR1 LGHDT, CDR2 YNNKEL (reference sequence). This sample stems from a study of read filtering for tumor transcriptome and immune sequencing. About the study: After DNase treatment, RNA was made into whole-transcriptome libraries.

From approximately 400 ng of RNA, a library with molecular barcoded alpha/delta and beta/gamma adaptors was made. TCRdb called the reads again in MiXCR, with one record for every CDR3 protein. The sample includes about 86,000 distinct CDR3 sequences, about 12% of them seen just once. Material: a population of CD138-negative cells sorted from bone marrow. The chain has TRBV3-1 and TRBJ2-1; D is possibly TRBD2 (5 bases). The TCR originated in a donor aged 40 or over with multiple myeloma. CDR3 nucleotide sequence: TGTGCCGGCAAGGGAGAGGGTTACAATGAGCAGTTCTTC. Its translation is CAGKGEGYNEQFF.